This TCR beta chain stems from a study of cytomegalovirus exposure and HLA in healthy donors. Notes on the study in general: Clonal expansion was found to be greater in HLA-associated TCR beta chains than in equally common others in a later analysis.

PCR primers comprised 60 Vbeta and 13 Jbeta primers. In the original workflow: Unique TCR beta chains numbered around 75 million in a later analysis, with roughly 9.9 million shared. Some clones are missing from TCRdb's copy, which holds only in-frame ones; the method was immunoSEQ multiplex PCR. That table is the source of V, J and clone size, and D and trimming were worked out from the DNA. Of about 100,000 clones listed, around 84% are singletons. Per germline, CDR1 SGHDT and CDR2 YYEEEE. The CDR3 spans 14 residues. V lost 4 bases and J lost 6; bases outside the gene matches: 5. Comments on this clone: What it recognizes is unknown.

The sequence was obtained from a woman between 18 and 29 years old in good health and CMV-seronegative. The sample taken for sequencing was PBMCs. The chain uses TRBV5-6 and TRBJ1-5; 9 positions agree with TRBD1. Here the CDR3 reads CASSPGTGFQPQHF. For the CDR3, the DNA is TGTGCCAGCAGCCCCGGGACAGGGTTTCAGCCCCAGCATTTT.